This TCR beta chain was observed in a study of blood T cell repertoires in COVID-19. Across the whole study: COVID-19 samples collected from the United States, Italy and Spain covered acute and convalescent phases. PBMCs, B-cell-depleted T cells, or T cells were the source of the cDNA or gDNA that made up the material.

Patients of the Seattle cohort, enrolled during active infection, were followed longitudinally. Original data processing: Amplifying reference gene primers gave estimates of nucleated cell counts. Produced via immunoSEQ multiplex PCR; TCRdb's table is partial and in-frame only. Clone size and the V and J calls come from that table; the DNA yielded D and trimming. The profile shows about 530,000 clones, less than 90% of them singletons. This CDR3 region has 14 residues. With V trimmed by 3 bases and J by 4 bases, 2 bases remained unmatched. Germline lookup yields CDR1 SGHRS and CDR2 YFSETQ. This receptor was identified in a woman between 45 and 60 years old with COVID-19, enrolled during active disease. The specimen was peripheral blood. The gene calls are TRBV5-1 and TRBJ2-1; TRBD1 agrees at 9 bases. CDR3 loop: CASSSGTGYNEQFF. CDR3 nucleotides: TGCGCCAGCAGCTCCGGGACAGGGTACAATGAGCAGTTCTTC.